These 14 T cell receptor beta chains originate from one sample sequenced in a study of blood T cell repertoires in COVID-19. The method was immunoSEQ multiplex PCR; TCRdb's version includes in-frame clones alone and lacks a portion of them. This repertoire shows 250,000 or so clones, 90% found once; its top ten account for around 2.3%. Sequenced sample: peripheral blood. The receptors shown here come from a woman aged 55 to 70 with COVID-19, enrolled during active disease.

V gene TRBV19 combines with J gene TRBJ2-7, with 9 positions matching TRBD1. Germline V gene sequence: CDR1 LNHDA, CDR2 SQIVND (reference sequence). V gave up 6 bases and J gave up 2 bases; unmatched junction bases: 14. This CDR3 spans 17 amino acids. CDR3 amino acids: CASRTTGTGNQPYEQYF. In nucleotides, the CDR3 is TGTGCCAGTAGAACCACCGGGACAGGGAACCAACCCTACGAGCAGTACTTC.

Only a few counts were recorded for this clone. CDR3 bases: TGTGCCAGCAGCTTAACTACGGGCAATCAGCCCCAGCATTTT. Translation gives CASSLTTGNQPQHF. The chain has TRBV7-3 and TRBJ1-5; D is undetermined. V lost 0 bases and J 2 bases, leaving 5 bases between the germline ends. CDR1 is SGHTA and CDR2 is FQGTGA in the germline V gene. This CDR3 region has 14 residues.

The chain carries TRBV5-1 and TRBJ2-6, with 7 bases identical to TRBD2. Trimming took 2 bases from V and 4 from J; bases not matched to a gene: 6. Germline loops: CDR1 SGHRS, CDR2 YFSETQ. The CDR3 loop spans 16 amino acids. CDR3 protein: CASSFRGGSGANVLTF. The CDR3 nucleotides read TGCGCCAGCAGCTTTCGGGGAGGGTCCGGGGCCAACGTCCTGACTTTC.

The chain links TRBV7-2 to TRBJ1-4, with 9 positions matching TRBD1. This CDR3 is built from 15 residues. The J segment lost 11 bases and the V segment lost 1 base, leaving 8 bases of the junction unmatched. Germline assignment: CDR1 SGHTA and CDR2 FQGNSA. The CDR3 protein is CASSLESTGQGKLFF. The CDR3 DNA follows: TGTGCCAGCAGCTTAGAATCAACGGGACAGGGTAAACTGTTTTTT.

The rearrangement links TRBV5-1 to TRBJ1-1, with TRBD1 matching 7 bases. Germline values: CDR1 SGHRS, CDR2 YFSETQ. The CDR3 covers 14 residues. The ends lost 5 bases at V and 5 bases at J; junction bases unmatched: 9. The CDR3 protein is CASRGDRLATEAFF. The CDR3 DNA sequence: TGCGCCAGCAGGGGGGACAGACTGGCGACTGAAGCTTTCTTT.

This chain connects TRBV9 to TRBJ2-5, with TRBD2 matching over 8 bases. The CDR3 is made up of 18 amino acids. CDR1 and CDR2 from the germline V gene are SGDLS and YYNGEE. V shed 0 bases and J 4 bases; nucleotides not matched to a gene: 14. CDR3 amino acids: CASSVERGVAGFRETQYF. CDR3 bases: TGTGCCAGCAGCGTAGAAAGAGGGGTAGCGGGGTTCCGAGAGACCCAGTACTTC.

This chain joins TRBV19 and TRBJ2-3; 9 bases fit TRBD2. CDR1 and CDR2 (germline): LNHDA, SQIVND (reference sequence). V gave up 3 bases and J gave up 4 bases; unmatched junction bases: 5. The CDR3 covers 15 residues. As DNA, the CDR3 is TGTGCCAGTAGTATGGGCGGGGGGGTCCCAGATACGCAGTATTTT. This encodes CASSMGGGVPDTQYF.

The table lists this clone with a few counts. Here the CDR3 DNA reads TGCGCCAGCAGCCCCAGGGCCGAAGAGACCCAGTACTTC. This sequence encodes CASSPRAEETQYF. This chain joins TRBV5-1 and TRBJ2-5, with D perhaps TRBD1 (5 bases). Germline CDR1 reads SGHRS; CDR2 reads YFSETQ. CDR3 length equals 13 residues. V lost 4 bases and J lost 3, with 10 bases in between.

This clone was observed a few times. The CDR3: CASNEQGTDGYTF. DNA for the CDR3: TGTGCCAGCAACGAACAGGGGACGGATGGCTACACCTTC. This chain joins TRBV6-5 and TRBJ1-2, with 7 bases lining up with TRBD1. With 7 bases clipped from V and 6 bases from J, the junction kept 8 bases outside the gene matches. The CDR3 has 13 amino acids. The germline CDR1 and CDR2 sequences are MNHEY and SVGAGI.

The chain uses TRBV5-1 and TRBJ2-5; D not resolved. V lost 7 bases, J lost 1 base, and 8 bases lay in between. The germline gives CDR1 SGHRS, CDR2 YFSETQ. The CDR3 runs 12 residues. The CDR3 coding sequence is TGCGCCAGCGGCGACACCCAAGAGACCCAGTACTTC. Amino acids: CASGDTQETQYF. The variable domain in full, with the rest retrieved from reference TRBV5-1 and TRBJ2-5, is KAGVTQTPRYLIKTRGQQVTLSCSPISGHRSVSWYQQTPGQGLQFLFEYFSETQRNKGNFPGRFSGRQFSNSRSEMNVSTLELGDSALYLCASGDTQETQYFGPGTRLLVL.

The chain couples TRBV7-8 to TRBJ1-6; D is perhaps TRBD1 (5 bases). Deletions cut 6 bases from V and 7 bases from J, with 16 bases between. The germline gives CDR1 SGHVS, CDR2 FQNEAQ. The CDR3 contains 15 residues. In DNA, the CDR3 is TGTGCCAGCAGTCCCCAGGGTATCAGAAATTCACCCCTCCACTTT. Amino acid sequence: CASSPQGIRNSPLHF.

V and J are TRBV4-1 and TRBJ1-2; D perhaps matches TRBD1 (6 bases). V gave up 4 bases and J gave up 3 bases, with 15 bases separating them. The CDR3 is 15 amino acids. The germline CDR1 and CDR2 sequences are MGHRA and YSYEKL. This CDR3 reads CASSRGGNSDYGYTF. For the CDR3, the DNA is TGCGCCAGCAGCCGAGGGGGTAACTCAGACTATGGCTACACCTTC.

This clone was found once. The rearrangement joins TRBV10-3 to TRBJ2-3; 10 positions agree with TRBD1. Germline-derived CDR1 and CDR2 are ENHRY and SYGVKD. After removal of 2 bases from V and 0 bases from J, the junction contained 5 bases not matched to a gene. The length of the CDR3 is 17 residues. The CDR3 here is CAISETRTGGSTDTQYF. The CDR3 DNA follows: TGTGCCATCAGTGAGACCCGGACAGGGGGGAGCACAGATACGCAGTATTTT.

The V and J genes are TRBV15 and TRBJ2-6, with TRBD1 matching 8 bases. Unmatched junction bases numbered 8, after V lost 1 base and J lost 0 bases. The CDR3 covers 19 residues. Germline loops: CDR1 LNHNV, CDR2 YYDKDF (reference sequence). CDR3 in DNA: TGTGCCACCAGCAGAGTTAGGACAGGGTCCTTCTCTGGGGCCAACGTCCTGACTTTC. Its protein product is CATSRVRTGSFSGANVLTF.